The 6 T cell receptor beta chains below were found in one sample sequenced in a study of blood T cell repertoires in COVID-19. Using immunoSEQ multiplex PCR, the repertoire was profiled, and TCRdb retains in-frame clones only, with some absent. Found here are some 300,000 clones, roughly 90% of them singletons; the top ten hold 1%. Source material: PBMCs or T cells enriched from blood (not recorded which). The receptor source for this set is a woman in her 30s who had recovered from COVID-19.

The chain links TRBV5-1 to TRBJ1-4; a possible D gene is TRBD1 (5 bases). Trimming pared 1 base from V and 13 bases from J, leaving 11 bases between. The CDR3 extends over 12 amino acids. The germline V gene encodes CDR1 SGHRS and CDR2 YFSETQ. CDR3 sequence: CASSLYQGRLFF. CDR3 nucleotides: TGCGCCAGCAGCTTGTATCAGGGAAGACTGTTTTTT.

V is TRBV27 and J is TRBJ1-4; D is unresolved. This CDR3 region has 13 residues. V lost 6 bases to trimming and J lost 10 bases, with 15 bases between them. Germline values: CDR1 MNHEY, CDR2 SMNVEV (reference sequence). This chain's CDR3 is CASSQRLEGKLFF. Written as DNA, the CDR3 is TGTGCCAGCAGCCAAAGACTGGAAGGAAAACTGTTTTTT.

Here the CDR3 DNA reads TGCGCCAGCAGCCACGGGGTAGCCAAAAACATTCAGTACTTC. This translates into CASSHGVAKNIQYF. This sequence joins TRBV4-1 and TRBJ2-4; weak D call: TRBD2 (5 bases). V was clipped by 3 bases and J by 0 bases, with 6 bases between them. This CDR3 has 14 amino acids. Germline V lookup: CDR1 MGHRA, CDR2 YSYEKL.

The chain has TRBV5-4 and TRBJ2-5; TRBD1 might be the D (6 bases). Trimming stripped 4 bases from V and 5 bases from J, with 15 bases between. The CDR3 extends over 14 amino acids. The germline CDR1 and CDR2 sequences are SGHNT and YYREEE (reference sequence). The CDR3 loop is CASSPPAGVETQYF. The CDR3 DNA reads TGTGCCAGCAGCCCCCCGGCAGGGGTCGAGACCCAGTACTTC.

This chain connects TRBV14 to TRBJ1-1, with TRBD1 matching over 7 bases. The CDR3 extends over 11 amino acids. CDR1 is SGHDN and CDR2 is FVKESK in the germline V gene. The junction had 1 base not matched to a gene; V was cut back by 3 bases and J by 9 bases. CDR3 sequence reads: CASSQTGQAFF. The CDR3 bases are TGTGCCAGCAGCCAGACAGGGCAAGCTTTCTTT.

The chain employs TRBV29-1 and TRBJ1-2; D call uncertain. CDR1 and CDR2 from the germline V gene are SQVTM and ANQGSEA. The V end was cut by 5 bases, the J end by 3 bases, with 13 bases between. The CDR3 consists of 13 residues. CDR3 in DNA: TGCAGCGTTTCCCGAATGGCCCACTATGGCTACACCTTC. Translating gives CSVSRMAHYGYTF.